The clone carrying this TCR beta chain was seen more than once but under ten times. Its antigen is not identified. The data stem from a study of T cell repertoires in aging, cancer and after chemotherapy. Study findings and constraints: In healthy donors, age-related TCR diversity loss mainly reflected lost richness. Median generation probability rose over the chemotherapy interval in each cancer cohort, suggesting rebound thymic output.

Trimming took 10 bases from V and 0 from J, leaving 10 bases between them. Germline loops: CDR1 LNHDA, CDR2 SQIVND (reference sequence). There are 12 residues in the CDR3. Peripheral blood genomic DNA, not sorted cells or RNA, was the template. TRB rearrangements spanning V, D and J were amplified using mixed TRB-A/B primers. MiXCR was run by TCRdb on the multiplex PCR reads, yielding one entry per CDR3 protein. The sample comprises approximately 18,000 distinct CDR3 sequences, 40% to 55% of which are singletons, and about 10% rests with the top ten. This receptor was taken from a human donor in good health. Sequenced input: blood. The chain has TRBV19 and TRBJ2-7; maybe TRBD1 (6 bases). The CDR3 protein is CATTGNSYEQYF. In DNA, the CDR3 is TGTGCCACCACAGGGAACTCCTACGAGCAGTACTTC.